This record concerns one T cell receptor (beta chain) sequence. This receptor's antigen is unknown. HCMV-specific IgG was detected in serum with a commercial ELISA kit to determine HCMV serostatus. Peripheral blood mononuclear cells were isolated from blood by Ficoll density gradient centrifugation. The sample was run on an Illumina HiSeq 2000. TCR beta cDNA libraries were prepared using 5'RACE template switching, which introduced a universal primer site and unique molecular identifiers. cDNA synthesis was primed from the TCR beta constant segment and was followed by two successive PCR amplification steps. In the authors' own workflow: MIGEC handled demultiplexing of the reads and grouping by UMI, while MiTCR was used to assemble and quantify clonotypes. Only TCR cDNA sequences supported by at least two reads were kept to exclude erroneous sequences. Downstream repertoire analysis used the tcR package, and clonotypes were matched across fractions by CDR3 nucleotide sequence plus V segment. VDJmatch was used to annotate antigen specificity against VDJdb, with one amino acid substitution allowed in CDR3. After TCRdb reprocessed the reads, each CDR3 protein sequence was kept as one row, without DNA. These V and J calls derive from TCRdb rather than the authors' analysis. In this sample's table one finds 350,000 to 400,000 distinct CDR3 sequences. Approximately 12% of the sample is held by the ten biggest clonotypes.

This specimen belongs to a study of T cells expressing NK-cell markers (dated by TCRdb to the early 2020s). Context from the whole study: Three sorted T-cell subsets (CD3+CD56+NKG2C+, CD3+CD56+NKG2C- and CD3+CD56-NKG2C+) from eight donors had their TCR beta-chain repertoires profiled. Among the eight sequenced donors, only one was HCMV-seronegative, while the other seven were HCMV-seropositive. The study sequenced eight donors, all healthy volunteers chosen at random: three men and five women. The libraries were sequenced on Illumina HiSeq 2000/2500, MiSeq or NextSeq, producing 2 x 150 bp reads. The research as a whole found: For more than 5 donors, the dominant CD3+CD56+NKG2C+ clonotypes were among the top 10 CD8+ clonotypes and accounted for about 1.0-7.0% of CD8+ T cells. Whether the expanded NKG2C-expressing T cell clones were specific for HCMV antigens was left unclear. Those dominant clonotypes were again the most abundant among CD3+CD56-NKG2C+ cells in a handful of donors, at about 28.3-60.1%.

Including cysteine and phenylalanine, the CDR3 has 17 amino acids. No DNA is listed. Taken from the germline V gene, the CDR1 and CDR2 loops are SGHTA and FQGTGA. This sequence originates from a woman in her forties or fifties in good health. Donor details come from another sample of the same person, matched by shared clones. The sample was blood T cells: a sorted CD56 or NKG2C T cell subset, CD4+ or CD8+ T cells, or bulk PBMC T cells (not recorded which). The sequence is built from TRBV7-3 and TRBJ1-1; TCRdb's D gene call, TRBD1, goes unchecked for lack of DNA. The CDR3 protein: CASSLKGIRGLNTEAFF.